This T cell receptor beta chain was recorded in a study of T cell clones after liver transplantation. Whole-study context: TCRbeta sequencing after a pre-transplant mixed lymphocyte reaction identified graft-donor-reactive clones, later tracked in post-transplant blood. Draws occurred before transplant, before withdrawal, and after complete or failed withdrawal. The study's findings and limits: Migration into the graft, not deletion, may explain lost graft donor-reactive T cells.

TCRdb keeps only in-frame clones here, not all; method: immunoSEQ multiplex PCR. The top ten clones hold approximately 1% of a sample with approximately 71,000 clones, nearly 95% of them seen once. V lost 6 bases, J lost 6 bases, and 3 bases stayed unmatched. The CDR3 spans 13 residues. The germline CDR1 and CDR2 sequences are MNHEY and SMNVEV (reference sequence). In regard to this clone: The target antigen is unknown.

This TCR came from a human patient who received a liver transplant. Some T cells could come from the graft donor. J is TRBJ2-2 and V is TRBV27; 8 bases map to TRBD1. The sample consisted of CD4+ T cells from blood, taken 25 months after liver transplant. The CDR3 region is CASSGQGPGELFF. The CDR3 nucleotides are TGTGCCAGCAGCGGACAGGGACCCGGGGAGCTGTTTTTT.